Following are 24 T cell receptor beta chains from one sample sequenced in a study of T cells in women clearing cervical HPV infection. Assay: immunoSEQ multiplex PCR; the TCRdb copy retains only in-frame clones and omits some. In total, the table holds under 35,000 clones. Sequencing input: blood buffy coat. The receptors were sampled from a woman between 18 and 75 years old with a cervical HPV16 infection that either progressed to CIN3+ or cleared (not recorded which).

The CDR3 DNA, read in part, is TGTGCCAGCAGCGTGGACAGGAACACTGAA. Translated: CASSVDRNTE. The full-length CDR3 reads as CASSVDRNTEAFF. The chain links TRBV5-4 to TRBJ1-1; D is perhaps TRBD1 (6 bases). The read ends 3 residues before the CDR3 terminus; that terminus is restored from the germline J gene. The CDR3 loop spans 13 amino acids. CDR1 and CDR2 from the germline V gene are SGHNT and YYREEE (reference sequence). V was shortened by 4 bases and J by 1 base, with 8 bases between the two germline ends.

As concerns this clone: The read ends 3 residues shy of where the CDR3 ends; the end is completed using the germline J gene. The chain links TRBV7-8 to TRBJ2-7; 7 positions agree with TRBD1. V was pared by 2 bases and J by 3 bases, with 4 bases of the junction left unmatched. Germline V CDR1 and CDR2: SGHVS, FQNEAQ. The CDR3 runs to 14 residues. Incomplete CDR3 DNA: TGTGCCAGCAGCTTATTGGCAGGGGGCTACGAG. It yields the protein CASSLLAGGYE. The entire CDR3 protein is CASSLLAGGYEQYF.

Concerning this clone itself: The read terminates 3 residues before the CDR3 end, so the remaining end is supplied by the germline J gene. The rearrangement uses TRBV7-3 and TRBJ2-3, with 9 positions matching TRBD2. Germline-derived CDR1 and CDR2 are SGHTA and FQGTGA. J gave up 2 bases and V 1 base, and 7 bases lay outside the gene matches. The CDR3 is 17 residues long. The part of the CDR3 DNA that was read is TGTGCCAGCAGCTTAAATCGAGCGGGGGGACTCACAGATACG. This encodes CASSLNRAGGLTDT. The whole CDR3 protein is CASSLNRAGGLTDTQYF.

In regard to this clone: The CDR3 is cut off 3 residues early in the read; its end comes from the germline J gene. The chain is built from TRBV11-2 and TRBJ2-7, with 9 nucleotides matching TRBD1. J gave up 2 bases and V 4 bases, and 6 bases lay outside the gene matches. The CDR3 loop spans 15 amino acids. CDR1 is SGHAT and CDR2 is FQNNGV in the germline V gene. Partial CDR3 DNA: TGTGCCAGCAGCTACCCGGGACAGGGTACCTACGAG. This encodes CASSYPGQGTYE. The whole CDR3 protein is CASSYPGQGTYEQYF.

As for this clone: The CDR3 end lies 3 residues beyond the end of the read and is filled in from the germline J gene. This chain links TRBV10-3 with TRBJ1-2; 8 bases map to TRBD1. The CDR3 is 15 residues long. CDR1 ENHRY and CDR2 SYGVKD come from the germline V gene. Trimming cost V 6 bases and J 5 bases; bases outside gene matches: 11. The CDR3 bases that were read are TGTGCCATCAGGGACACCGGGACAGGAGGTTATGGC. Translated, it gives CAIRDTGTGGYG. The whole CDR3 sequence is CAIRDTGTGGYGYTF.

For this clone: The CDR3 goes on 3 residues after the read ends, and that part is filled in from the germline J gene. The chain couples TRBV7-3 to TRBJ2-7; D unclear. V dropped 0 bases and J dropped 6 bases, with 9 bases sitting between them. Germline V gives CDR1 SGHTA, CDR2 FQGTGA. There are 13 residues in the CDR3. CDR3 DNA, as far as it was read: TGTGCCAGCAGCTTAACAGAAGGTACCGAG. As protein: CASSLTEGTE. The entire CDR3 reads CASSLTEGTEQYF.

Note on this clone: The CDR3 is cut off 3 residues early in the read; its end comes from the germline J gene. The rearrangement links TRBV18 to TRBJ1-1, with D perhaps matching TRBD1 (6 bases). This CDR3 spans 17 amino acids. Between the trimmed V and J ends, which lost 3 bases and 1 base, there was a span of 18 bases. Germline V gene sequence: CDR1 KGHSH, CDR2 LQKENI. This CDR3 is CASSPRGGNPGNTEAFF. The part of the CDR3 DNA that was read is TGTGCCAGCTCACCCAGGGGAGGGAATCCCGGGAACACTGAA.

Concerning this clone itself: The sequence runs out 3 residues before the end of the CDR3; the remainder is reconstructed from the germline J gene. The rearrangement joins TRBV10-3 to TRBJ1-1, with D unresolved. The CDR3 loop spans 14 amino acids. Germline V gene data show CDR1 as ENHRY and CDR2 as SYGVKD. V dropped 3 bases and J dropped 1 base, with 9 bases sitting between them. The covered CDR3 bases are TGTGCCATCAGTGATGAAACCGGGAACACTGAA. This sequence encodes CAISDETGNTE. The CDR3 reads in full as CAISDETGNTEAFF.

About this clone: The CDR3 goes on 3 residues after the read ends, and that part is filled in from the germline J gene. The rearrangement joins TRBV7-2 to TRBJ1-3; D gene ambiguous. The CDR3 sequence is 15 residues long. Deletions cut 1 base from V and 4 bases from J, with 11 bases between. Per the germline V gene, CDR1 is SGHTA and CDR2 is FQGNSA. This CDR3 reads CASSLGLRSGNTIYF. The part of the CDR3 DNA that was read is TGTGCCAGCAGCTTAGGTTTGAGGTCAGGAAACACC.

For this clone: The read comes to an end 3 residues before the CDR3 does, leaving the germline J gene to fill in the end. The rearrangement joins TRBV12-3 or TRBV12-4 to TRBJ1-1; D not resolved. Trimming pared 3 bases from V and 5 bases from J, leaving 7 bases between. The CDR3 runs to 12 residues. The covered CDR3 bases are TGTGCCAGCAGTTTTTCCCGGACTGAA. Amino acid sequence: CASSFSRTE. The whole CDR3 reads CASSFSRTEAFF.

About this clone itself: The CDR3 extends 3 residues past the end of the read, so its final part is completed from the germline J gene. V usage is TRBV5-1 and J usage is TRBJ1-4; tentative D call: TRBD1 (5 bases). The CDR3 extends over 14 amino acids. Trimming removed 0 bases at V and 7 bases at J, with 10 bases between. The germline V gene encodes CDR1 SGHRS and CDR2 YFSETQ. The CDR3 DNA, read in part, is TGCGCCAGCAGCTTGGGAGGGAGGGGTGAAAAA. It codes for CASSLGGRGEK. The full-length CDR3 reads as CASSLGGRGEKLFF.

As to this clone: The DNA ends 3 residues before the CDR3 does, and the rest of the CDR3 is filled in from the germline J gene. The chain recombines TRBV7-9 with TRBJ2-2, with D perhaps TRBD1 (7 bases). CDR1 and CDR2 from the germline V gene are SEHNR and FQNEAQ (reference sequence). CDR3 length: 14 residues. V lost 6 bases and J lost 7, with 15 bases in between. CDR3 in amino acids: CASSARGAHGELFF. The CDR3 bases that were read are TGTGCCAGCAGTGCCAGGGGGGCCCACGGGGAG.

Details on this clone: The missing CDR3 end, 3 residues past where the read stops, is filled in from the germline J gene. The chain links TRBV19 to TRBJ2-1; 8 bases line up with TRBD2. CDR3 size: 18 residues. Per the germline V gene, CDR1 is LNHDA and CDR2 is SQIVND (reference sequence). The J segment lost 4 bases and the V segment lost 3 bases, leaving 14 bases of the junction unmatched. CDR3 amino acids: CASSIGPPLAGPYNEQFF. The CDR3 bases that were read are TGTGCCAGTAGTATCGGGCCCCCTTTAGCGGGGCCGTACAATGAG.

As for this clone: The read falls 3 residues short of the CDR3 end, and the missing part is taken from the germline J gene. The chain joins TRBV7-3 to TRBJ1-2; the match to TRBD1 covers 8 bases. V trimming: 1 base; J trimming: 6 bases; junction bases outside the gene matches: 7. CDR1 SGHTA and CDR2 FQGTGA come from the germline V gene. The CDR3 consists of 15 residues. This CDR3 is CASSLNPGGSDGYTF. CDR3 DNA, as far as it was read: TGTGCCAGCAGCTTAAATCCAGGGGGCAGCGATGGC.

Here the CDR3 reads CAWGPGSYEQYF. Incomplete CDR3 DNA: TGTGCCTGGGGCCCGGGGTCCTACGAG. The V call is TRBV30, the J call TRBJ2-7; D perhaps matches TRBD2 (5 bases). Read coverage stops 3 residues before the CDR3 terminus; the germline J gene supplies the remainder. This CDR3 has 12 residues. The germline V gene encodes CDR1 GTSNPN and CDR2 SVGIG (reference sequence). The V end lost 5 bases, the J end lost 1 base, and 9 bases lay between the germline ends.

On this clone: Coverage ceases 3 residues before the CDR3 finishes, and the germline J gene fills in the end. V is TRBV12-3 or TRBV12-4 and J is TRBJ1-6, with 10 nucleotides matching TRBD1. The CDR3 loop spans 15 amino acids. V shed 1 base and J 9 bases; nucleotides not matched to a gene: 3. The CDR3 sequence: CASSLEGQGSSPLHF. Partial CDR3 DNA: TGTGCCAGCAGTTTAGAGGGACAGGGGAGTTCACCC.

Concerning this clone: The sequenced fragment ends 3 residues before the CDR3 boundary, so the rest is inferred from the germline J gene. The rearrangement uses TRBV9 and TRBJ2-7, with D uncertain. The CDR3 runs to 14 residues. Between the trimmed V and J ends, which lost 0 bases and 2 bases, there was a span of 9 bases. Germline-derived CDR1 and CDR2 are SGDLS and YYNGEE. Incomplete CDR3 DNA: TGTGCCAGCAGCGTAGAGGGCAACACCTACGAG. This encodes CASSVEGNTYE. The full CDR3 reads CASSVEGNTYEQYF.

Turning to this clone: The read terminates 3 residues before the CDR3 end, so the remaining end is supplied by the germline J gene. The genes are TRBV6-4 and TRBJ1-6; no definite D call. The CDR3 is 14 amino acids. Deletions cut 2 bases from V and 7 bases from J, with 9 bases between. Germline V gene lookup returns CDR1 MRHNA and CDR2 SNTAGT. This CDR3 reads CASSDRLGNSPLHF. Partial CDR3 DNA: TGTGCCAGCAGTGACCGGTTGGGCAATTCACCC.

For this clone: The read comes to an end 3 residues before the CDR3 does, leaving the germline J gene to fill in the end. V gene TRBV20-1 combines with J gene TRBJ2-3; D is unresolved. V lost 3 bases and J 6 bases, leaving 13 bases between the germline ends. Germline CDR1 reads DFQATT; CDR2 reads SNEGSKA (reference sequence). The CDR3 sequence is 13 residues long. CDR3 DNA (partial): TGCAGTGCTAGTGTTAGCTCTGCGGATACG. Encoded protein: CSASVSSADT. The CDR3 as a whole reads CSASVSSADTQYF.

Regarding this clone: With the read ending 3 residues before the CDR3 end, the germline J gene is used to fill in that end. The rearrangement links TRBV6-2 or TRBV6-3 to TRBJ1-4, with D possibly TRBD1 on 6 matching bases. The CDR3 is 15 amino acids. Deletions cut 4 bases from V and 3 bases from J, with 12 bases between. CDR1 and CDR2 (germline): MNHEY, SVGEGT. Here the CDR3 reads CASSSYRTANEKLFF. The CDR3 bases that were read are TGTGCCAGCAGTTCCTACAGGACAGCTAATGAAAAA.

The CDR3 loop reads CAISETAGSYEQYF. The CDR3 bases that were read are TGTGCCATCAGTGAAACAGCGGGGTCCTACGAG. The genes are TRBV10-3 and TRBJ2-7, with TRBD2 matching over 7 bases. The CDR3 end lies 3 residues beyond the end of the read and is filled in from the germline J gene. The V gene end was trimmed by 3 bases and the J gene end by 1 base; junction bases not matched to a gene: 3. CDR1 and CDR2 from the germline V gene are ENHRY and SYGVKD. The CDR3 has 14 amino acids.

Worth noting for this clone: The read ends 3 residues shy of where the CDR3 ends; the end is completed using the germline J gene. The V gene is TRBV12-3 or TRBV12-4, the J gene TRBJ1-5; 7 bases fit TRBD1. There are 14 residues in the CDR3. Germline trimming cut 5 bases from V and 5 bases from J; bases unmatched to any gene: 6. CDR3 region: CASSPWDSHQPQHF. Partial CDR3 DNA: TGTGCCAGCAGTCCCTGGGACAGCCATCAGCCC.

Details on this clone: Coverage ceases 3 residues before the CDR3 finishes, and the germline J gene fills in the end. V is TRBV19 and J is TRBJ1-1, with D unresolved. V was trimmed by 8 bases and J by 0 bases, leaving 10 bases between them. In germline, CDR1 is LNHDA, CDR2 SQIVND (reference sequence). CDR3 length: 13 residues. The CDR3 DNA, read in part, is TGTGCCAGTGCTCGGTACTTGAACACTGAA. Its translation is CASARYLNTE. The entire CDR3 reads CASARYLNTEAFF.

On this clone: The read stops 3 residues short of the end of the CDR3; the missing end is completed from the germline J gene. This chain links TRBV2 with TRBJ1-5, with TRBD1 identical over 9 bases. The CDR3 is made up of 15 amino acids. Germline V gene lookup returns CDR1 SNHLY and CDR2 FYNNEI. V lost 7 bases and J lost 0; bases outside the gene matches: 4. CDR3 DNA, as far as it was read: TGTGCCAGCATGAAGGACAGGGGTAGCAATCAGCCC. Amino acids: CASMKDRGSNQP. The entire CDR3 sequence reads CASMKDRGSNQPQHF.